The 23 T cell receptor beta chains listed next were all sequenced from one sample in a study of graft-versus-host responses after intestinal transplantation. No antigen has been assigned to these receptors. Only in-frame clones appear in the TCRdb table, and some are missing; sequencing was by immunoSEQ multiplex PCR. In the table there are 84,000 or so clones, just under 95% of which are singletons. The specimen comprised unstimulated CD4+ T cells sorted from spleen or lymph node cells, sampled before intestinal transplant. The receptors here all came from a human donor who received an intestinal transplant.

V gene TRBV7-2 combines with J gene TRBJ1-1; 8 nucleotides align to TRBD1. CDR1 and CDR2 (germline): SGHTA, FQGNSA. V lost 2 bases, J lost 5 bases, and 4 bases stayed unmatched. The CDR3 covers 14 residues. CDR3 sequence reads: CASSLRQGATEAFF. The CDR3 DNA follows: TGTGCCAGCAGCTTAAGGCAGGGGGCGACTGAAGCTTTCTTT.

J is TRBJ1-4 and V is TRBV19; 7 nucleotides align to TRBD1. CDR1 and CDR2 from the germline V gene are LNHDA and SQIVND (reference sequence). This CDR3 is built from 16 residues. Trimming removed 4 bases from V and 2 bases from J; junction bases left unmatched: 7. The CDR3 nucleotides read TGTGCCAGTAGTACCCTCACAGGGGAGACTAATGAAAAACTGTTTTTT. As protein: CASSTLTGETNEKLFF.

The J gene is TRBJ2-1, the V gene TRBV2; 8 bases align to TRBD2. This CDR3 has 15 residues. J was trimmed by 4 bases and V by 8 bases; bases with no gene match: 10. Germline assignment: CDR1 SNHLY and CDR2 FYNNEI. The CDR3 DNA follows: TGTGCCAGCCAAAGGAGCGGGAGACGGTACAATGAGCAGTTCTTC. This sequence encodes CASQRSGRRYNEQFF.

The chain couples TRBV19 to TRBJ1-5; maybe TRBD1 (5 bases). From germline, CDR1 is LNHDA and CDR2 SQIVND (reference sequence). The CDR3 contains 13 residues. Deletions cut 6 bases from V and 5 bases from J, with 11 bases between. The CDR3 DNA reads TGTGCCAGTAGCGAGGGGTGGGATCAGCCCCAGCATTTT. This translates into CASSEGWDQPQHF.

J is TRBJ1-2 and V is TRBV7-9; 8 nucleotides match TRBD1. Germline CDR1 SEHNR, CDR2 FQNEAQ (reference sequence). With 0 bases clipped from V and 8 bases from J, the junction kept 8 bases outside the gene matches. The CDR3 sequence is 15 residues long. The CDR3 protein is CASSLASQGVGGYTF. Here the CDR3 DNA reads TGTGCCAGCAGCTTAGCTTCACAGGGGGTGGGCGGCTACACCTTC.

This clone was counted once. The chain links TRBV27 to TRBJ2-7; possible D gene TRBD1, 7 bases. The length of the CDR3 is 15 residues. With 1 base removed from V and 7 bases from J, the gap between germline ends came to 17 bases. Looked up from germline, CDR1 is MNHEY and CDR2 is SMNVEV (reference sequence). The CDR3 loop reads CASSLWVGGAGEQYF. The CDR3 bases are TGTGCCAGCAGTTTATGGGTAGGGGGCGCGGGAGAGCAGTACTTC.

The chain carries TRBV5-1 and TRBJ2-1, with 10 nucleotides matching TRBD2. V lost 7 bases and J lost 8; bases outside the gene matches: 21. In germline, CDR1 is SGHRS, CDR2 YFSETQ. CDR3 size: 18 residues. CDR3 sequence: CASVGYRFQREGRDEQFF. For the CDR3, the DNA is TGCGCCAGCGTAGGATATCGATTTCAGCGGGAGGGTCGGGATGAGCAGTTCTTC.

In this sample, this clone turned up a few times. The gene calls are TRBV9 and TRBJ2-7, with unresolved D. V dropped 4 bases and J dropped 2 bases, with 10 bases sitting between them. CDR1 is SGDLS, CDR2 YYNGEE, per germline. CDR3 length: 13 amino acids. The CDR3: CASSPKHAYEQYF. The DNA of the CDR3 is TGTGCCAGCAGCCCCAAACACGCCTACGAGCAGTACTTC.

The J gene is TRBJ1-4, the V gene TRBV7-2; 7 nucleotides align to TRBD1. This CDR3 spans 15 amino acids. Trimming removed 5 bases from V and 5 bases from J; junction bases left unmatched: 8. The germline V gene has CDR1 SGHTA and CDR2 FQGNSA. Here the CDR3 DNA reads TGTGCCAGCAGCCAGAGCGGGACAGCCAATGAAAAACTGTTTTTT. Its translation is CASSQSGTANEKLFF. Filled out from reference TRBV7-2 and TRBJ1-4, the complete variable domain reads GAGVSQSPSNKVTEKGKDVELRCDPISGHTALYWYRQSLGQGLEFLIYFQGNSAPDKSGLPSDRFSAERTGGSVSTLTIQRTQQEDSAVYLCASSQSGTANEKLFFGSGTQLSVL.

This clone was picked up one time. The chain employs TRBV7-8 and TRBJ2-7; 7 bases line up with TRBD1. The germline CDR1 and CDR2 sequences are SGHVS and FQNEAQ. There are 16 residues in the CDR3. Trimming removed 5 bases from V and 2 bases from J; junction bases left unmatched: 12. The CDR3, as DNA: TGTGCCAGCAGCCAACGGACAGGACCCATAGCCTACGAGCAGTACTTC. Amino acid sequence: CASSQRTGPIAYEQYF.

The genes are TRBV30 and TRBJ2-7; the match to TRBD2 covers 7 bases. CDR3 length equals 14 residues. V gave up 2 bases and J gave up 1 base; unmatched junction bases: 5. Germline CDR1 is GTSNPN and CDR2 is SVGIG (reference sequence). The chain's CDR3 is CAWSRVAGSYEQYF. The CDR3 coding sequence is TGTGCCTGGAGTAGGGTAGCGGGTTCCTACGAGCAGTACTTC.

The rearrangement joins TRBV5-1 to TRBJ2-5; possibly TRBD2 for D (5 bases). CDR3 length: 15 amino acids. Germline-derived CDR1 and CDR2 are SGHRS and YFSETQ. V dropped 2 bases and J dropped 2 bases, with 13 bases sitting between them. The CDR3 DNA is TGCGCCAGCAGCTTTGGGAGCACCCAACAAGAGACCCAGTACTTC. Translating gives CASSFGSTQQETQYF.

This chain uses TRBV29-1 with TRBJ2-7; D is ambiguous. Germline CDR1 and CDR2: SQVTM and ANQGSEA. CDR3 length: 13 amino acids. Trimming removed 6 bases from V and 0 bases from J, with 12 bases in between. The CDR3 nucleotides read TGCAGCGTCTCCATTTCTGTCTCCTACGAGCAGTACTTC. This gives the protein CSVSISVSYEQYF.

The gene calls are TRBV18 and TRBJ1-2; D is uncertain. The V gene's germline CDR1 is KGHSH and CDR2 LQKENI. The CDR3 extends over 13 amino acids. V dropped 4 bases and J dropped 1 base, with 7 bases sitting between them. CDR3 bases: TGTGCCAGCTCACTCGACGTTAACTATGGCTACACCTTC. Its translation: CASSLDVNYGYTF.

CDR3 bases: TGTGCCAGCTCCCAGCGGGATAATACGCAGTATTTT. Translated, it gives CASSQRDNTQYF. The rearrangement links TRBV18 to TRBJ2-3; 7 nucleotides agree with TRBD2. There are 12 residues in the CDR3. After removal of 6 bases from V and 7 bases from J, the junction contained 4 bases not matched to a gene. Germline assignment: CDR1 KGHSH and CDR2 LQKENI.

The chain uses TRBV5-1 and TRBJ2-3; TRBD1 matches at 7 bases. The length of the CDR3 is 15 residues. V was clipped by 7 bases and J by 4 bases; unmatched bases: 12. CDR1 is SGHRS and CDR2 is YFSETQ in the germline V gene. This CDR3 reads CASALDRVRADTQYF. For the CDR3, the DNA is TGCGCCAGCGCCCTCGACAGGGTGCGGGCAGATACGCAGTATTTT.

This clone turned up a few times. This chain connects TRBV5-5 to TRBJ1-1; D gene unclear. V dropped 6 bases and J dropped 2 bases, with 17 bases sitting between them. The germline gives CDR1 SGHKS, CDR2 YYEKEE (reference sequence). The CDR3 runs to 15 residues. This CDR3 is CASTPRARQNTEAFF. In DNA form, the CDR3 reads TGTGCCAGCACCCCACGGGCCAGGCAAAACACTGAAGCTTTCTTT.

The chain links TRBV5-4 to TRBJ2-1; TRBD2 is a possible D gene (6 bases). The germline CDR1 and CDR2 sequences are SGHNT and YYREEE (reference sequence). The CDR3 has 15 residues. Between the trimmed V and J ends, which lost 0 bases and 7 bases, there was a span of 14 bases. DNA for the CDR3: TGTGCCAGCAGCTTGGCCGGGTGGGGGAGGAATGAGCAGTTCTTC. Translating it yields CASSLAGWGRNEQFF.

The CDR3 DNA follows: TGTGCCAGCAGCTTCACGGACAGCCCCTATGGCTACACCTTC. Its translation is CASSFTDSPYGYTF. The V call is TRBV7-9, the J call TRBJ1-2; weak D call: TRBD1 (6 bases). The CDR3 is 14 amino acids. Between the trimmed V and J ends, which lost 3 bases and 4 bases, there was a span of 12 bases. In germline, CDR1 is SEHNR, CDR2 FQNEAQ (reference sequence).

This clone occurred once. The genes are TRBV10-2 and TRBJ2-7, with D hard to call. The CDR3 length is 12 residues. Germline lookup yields CDR1 WSHSY and CDR2 SAAADI. The germline V and J ends were trimmed by 8 bases and 3 bases, with 11 bases remaining between them. CDR3 protein: CASLGPYYEQYF. In DNA, the CDR3 is TGCGCCAGCCTCGGTCCCTACTACGAGCAGTACTTC.

The chain links TRBV6-1 to TRBJ2-7, with TRBD1 identical over 8 bases. The ends lost 6 bases at V and 0 bases at J; junction bases unmatched: 4. The V gene's germline CDR1 is MNHNS and CDR2 SASEGT. This CDR3 contains 14 residues. CDR3 in DNA: TGTGCCAGCAGGAGACAGGGGAGCTCCTACGAGCAGTACTTC. Translating it yields CASRRQGSSYEQYF.

The CDR3 DNA is TGCGCCAGCAGCTTGGAGGGACTAGTCTACGAGCAGTACTTC. It is translated as CASSLEGLVYEQYF. The rearrangement uses TRBV5-1 and TRBJ2-5, with TRBD2 matching over 8 bases. The DNA end is a closer match to TRBJ2-7, so the J assignment may be wrong. There are 14 residues in the CDR3. Looked up from germline, CDR1 is SGHRS and CDR2 is YFSETQ.

V is TRBV6-5 and J is TRBJ1-2, with no clear D. The CDR3 has 12 amino acids. V lost 6 bases to trimming and J lost 5 bases, with 10 bases between them. Germline V lookup: CDR1 MNHEY, CDR2 SVGAGI. CDR3 bases: TGTGCCAGCAGCCCACGGATTTATGGCTACACCTTC. This translates into CASSPRIYGYTF.